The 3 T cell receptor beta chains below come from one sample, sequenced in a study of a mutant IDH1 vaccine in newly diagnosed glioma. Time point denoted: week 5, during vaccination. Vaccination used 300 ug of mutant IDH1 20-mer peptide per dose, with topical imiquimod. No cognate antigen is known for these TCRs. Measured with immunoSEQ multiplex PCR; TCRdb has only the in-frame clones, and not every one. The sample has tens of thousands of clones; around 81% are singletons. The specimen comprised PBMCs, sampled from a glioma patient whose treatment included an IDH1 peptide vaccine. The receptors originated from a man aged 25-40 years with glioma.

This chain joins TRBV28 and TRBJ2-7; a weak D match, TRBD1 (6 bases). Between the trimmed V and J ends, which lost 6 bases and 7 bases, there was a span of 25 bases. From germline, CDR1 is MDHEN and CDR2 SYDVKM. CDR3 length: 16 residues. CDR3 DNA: TGTGCCAGCAGACCCACTGGCAGGGGCCGCCCATGGGAGCAGTACTTC. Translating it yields CASRPTGRGRPWEQYF.

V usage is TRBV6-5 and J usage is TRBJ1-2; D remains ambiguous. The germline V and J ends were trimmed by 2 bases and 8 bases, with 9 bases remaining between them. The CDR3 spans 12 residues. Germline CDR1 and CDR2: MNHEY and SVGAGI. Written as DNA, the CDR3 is TGTGCCAGCAGTTACGGAGAGGAGGGCTACACCTTC. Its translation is CASSYGEEGYTF.

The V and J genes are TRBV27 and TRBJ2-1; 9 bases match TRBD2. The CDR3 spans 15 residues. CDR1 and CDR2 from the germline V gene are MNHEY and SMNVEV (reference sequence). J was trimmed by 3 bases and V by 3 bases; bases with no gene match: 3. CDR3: CASSFRLADYNEQFF. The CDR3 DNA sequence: TGTGCCAGCAGTTTCCGACTAGCGGACTACAATGAGCAGTTCTTC.